This T cell receptor (beta chain) was sequenced for a study of cytomegalovirus exposure and HLA in healthy donors. Study-level background: Most donors, just over 80% of a few hundred genotyped, fell in the Caucasian-associated ancestry cluster.

Donors were nominally healthy when sampled, though unrecorded immune exposures were likely. A few counts support this clone. As yet, its antigen is unknown. Study findings and constraints: A later analysis linked around 15,000 TCR beta sequences to HLA alleles at 0.05 false discovery rate. Solely CMV serostatus was available to characterize immune exposure.

The PCR made use of 60 Vbeta and 13 Jbeta primers. Sequencing used immunoSEQ multiplex PCR; TCRdb keeps in-frame clones, though not all of them. The sample lists over 140,000 clones; 80% were seen once. The V and J ends lost 7 bases and 2 bases, in that order; junction bases with no gene match: 3. The CDR3 is 13 amino acids. Germline CDR1 reads SNHLY; CDR2 reads FYNNEI. The source is a man aged 50-60 years in good health and CMV-seronegative. The sample taken for sequencing was PBMCs. This chain joins TRBV2 and TRBJ2-7; 9 bases fit TRBD1. The CDR3 region is CASKGQGTYEQYF. CDR3 nucleotide sequence: TGTGCCAGCAAGGGACAGGGCACCTACGAGCAGTACTTC.